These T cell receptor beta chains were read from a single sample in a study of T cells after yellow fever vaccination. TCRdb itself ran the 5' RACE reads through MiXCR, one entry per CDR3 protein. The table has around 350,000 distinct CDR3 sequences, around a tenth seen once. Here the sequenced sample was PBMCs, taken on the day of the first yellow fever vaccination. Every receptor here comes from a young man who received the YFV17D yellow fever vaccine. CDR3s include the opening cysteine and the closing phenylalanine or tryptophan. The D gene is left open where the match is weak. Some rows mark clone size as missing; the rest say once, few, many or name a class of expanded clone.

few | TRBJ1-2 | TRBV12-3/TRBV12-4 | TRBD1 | CASSSWDRAGYGYTF | TGTGCCAGCAGTTCCTGGGACAGGGCGGGCTATGGCTACACCTTC
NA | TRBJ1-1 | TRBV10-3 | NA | CAIAEGTQNTEAFF | TGTGCCATCGCTGAGGGGACACAGAACACTGAAGCTTTCTTT
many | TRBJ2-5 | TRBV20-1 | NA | CSAGSRVETQYF | TGCAGTGCCGGTTCCCGGGTAGAGACCCAGTACTTC
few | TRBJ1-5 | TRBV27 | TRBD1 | CATSGTGGQPQHF | TGTGCCACCAGCGGGACAGGCGGTCAGCCCCAGCATTTT
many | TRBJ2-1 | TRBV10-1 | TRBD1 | CASRGQGDHEQFF | TGCGCCAGCAGGGGACAGGGTGACCATGAGCAGTTCTTC
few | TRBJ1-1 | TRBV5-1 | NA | CASSFSPGSRNTEAFF | TGCGCCAGCAGCTTTTCCCCAGGGTCGAGGAACACTGAAGCTTTCTTT
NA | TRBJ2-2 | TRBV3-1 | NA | CASSQDLVAGELFF | TGTGCCAGCAGCCAAGATCTGGTGGCCGGGGAGCTGTTTTTT
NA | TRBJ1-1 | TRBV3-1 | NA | CASSQTSHGEAFF | TGTGCCAGCAGCCAAACGAGTCACGGTGAAGCTTTCTTT
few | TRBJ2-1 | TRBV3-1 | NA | CASSQDNEAYNEQFF | TGTGCCAGCAGCCAAGACAATGAGGCCTACAATGAGCAGTTCTTC
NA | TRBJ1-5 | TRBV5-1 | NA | CASSFDGQPQHF | TGCGCCAGCAGCTTTGACGGGCAGCCCCAGCATTTT
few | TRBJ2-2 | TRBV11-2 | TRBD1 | CASSPDRGRFGELFF | TGTGCCAGCAGTCCGGACAGGGGGCGTTTCGGGGAGCTGTTTTTT
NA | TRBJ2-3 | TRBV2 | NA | CACSTVLAYLKETDTQYF | TGTGCCTGCAGTACCGTTCTAGCCTACCTTAAAGAGACAGATACGCAGTATTTT
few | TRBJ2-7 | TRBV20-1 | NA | CSAREPGRKAYEQYF | TGCAGTGCTAGAGAACCGGGACGAAAGGCCTACGAGCAGTACTTC
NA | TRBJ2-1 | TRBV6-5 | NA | CASSYRDPLDEQFF | TGTGCCAGCAGTTACCGGGACCCTTTGGATGAGCAGTTCTTC
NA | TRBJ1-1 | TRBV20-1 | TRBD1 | CSASDRGGMNTEAFF | TGCAGTGCTAGTGACAGGGGGGGCATGAACACTGAAGCTTTCTTT
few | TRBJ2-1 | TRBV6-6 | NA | CASSYSQERQFF | TGTGCCAGCAGTTACTCGCAGGAGCGGCAGTTCTTC
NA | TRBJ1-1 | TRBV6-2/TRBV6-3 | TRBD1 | CASSYLRGRMNTEAFF | TGTGCCAGCAGTTACCTCAGGGGGAGGATGAACACTGAAGCTTTCTTT
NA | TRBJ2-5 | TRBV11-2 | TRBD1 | CASSPGQVILETQYF | TGTGCCAGCAGCCCCGGACAGGTGATTTTAGAGACCCAGTACTTC
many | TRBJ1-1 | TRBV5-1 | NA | CASSSLGVGSTEAFF | TGCGCCAGCAGCTCATTGGGGGTGGGGAGCACTGAAGCTTTCTTT
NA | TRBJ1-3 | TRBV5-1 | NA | CASSLTETGNTIYF | TGCGCCAGCAGCTTGACGGAAACTGGAAACACCATATATTTT
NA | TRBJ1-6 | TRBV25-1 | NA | CASSVTPGSPLHF | TGTGCCAGCAGTGTGACCCCTGGATCACCCCTCCACTTT
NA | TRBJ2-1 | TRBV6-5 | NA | CASSYSIQGGHEQFF | TGTGCCAGCAGTTACTCGATACAGGGAGGCCATGAGCAGTTCTTC